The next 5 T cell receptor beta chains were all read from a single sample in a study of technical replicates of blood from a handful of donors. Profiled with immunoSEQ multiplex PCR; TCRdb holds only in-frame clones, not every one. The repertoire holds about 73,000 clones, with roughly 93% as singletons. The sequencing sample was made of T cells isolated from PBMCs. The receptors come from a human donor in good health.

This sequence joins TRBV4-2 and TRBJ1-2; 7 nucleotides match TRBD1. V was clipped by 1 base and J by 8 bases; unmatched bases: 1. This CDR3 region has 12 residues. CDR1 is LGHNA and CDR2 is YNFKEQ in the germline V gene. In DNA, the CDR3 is TGTGCCAGCAGCCAAGCGGGACAGGGCTACACCTTC. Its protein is CASSQAGQGYTF.

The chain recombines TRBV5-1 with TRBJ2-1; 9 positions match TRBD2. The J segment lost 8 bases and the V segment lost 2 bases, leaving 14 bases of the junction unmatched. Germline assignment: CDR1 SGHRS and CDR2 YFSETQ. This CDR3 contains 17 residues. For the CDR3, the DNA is TGCGCCAGCAGCTTCAACCCACGCGGGGGGGCCGTTTATGAGCAGTTCTTC. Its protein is CASSFNPRGGAVYEQFF.

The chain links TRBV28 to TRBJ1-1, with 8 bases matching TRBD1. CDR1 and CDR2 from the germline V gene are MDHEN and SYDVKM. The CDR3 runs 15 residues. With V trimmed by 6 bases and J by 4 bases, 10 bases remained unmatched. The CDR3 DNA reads TGTGCCAGCAGCCTACCCCAGGGGGCTGGCACTGAAGCTTTCTTT. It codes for CASSLPQGAGTEAFF.

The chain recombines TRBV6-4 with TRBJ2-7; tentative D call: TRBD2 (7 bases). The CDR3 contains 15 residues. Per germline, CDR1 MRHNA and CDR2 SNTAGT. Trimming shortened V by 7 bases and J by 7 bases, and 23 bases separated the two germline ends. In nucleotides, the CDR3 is TGTGCCAGCAATGGGGGGGCTCCAGCGGGACGGGAGCAGTACTTC. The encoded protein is CASNGGAPAGREQYF.

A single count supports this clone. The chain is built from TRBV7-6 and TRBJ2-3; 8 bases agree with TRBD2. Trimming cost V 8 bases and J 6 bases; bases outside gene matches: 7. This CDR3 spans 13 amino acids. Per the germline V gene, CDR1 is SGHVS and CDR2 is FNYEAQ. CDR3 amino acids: CASGPSGSDTQYF. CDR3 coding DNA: TGTGCCAGCGGCCCTAGCGGGTCGGATACGCAGTATTTT.